This record looks at one T cell receptor (beta chain) sequence and its context. What it binds is unknown. V dropped 0 bases and J dropped 0 bases, with 9 bases sitting between them. This CDR3 spans 16 amino acids. The V gene's germline CDR1 is SGDLS and CDR2 YYNGEE. This entry belongs to a study of CD8 T cells in ankylosing spondylitis. Preparation of TCR beta libraries was done by quantitative 5'-RACE with molecular barcodes. TCRdb called the 5' RACE reads again in MiXCR, with one record for every CDR3 protein. The sample holds a few hundred thousand distinct CDR3 sequences; around 21% are singletons and the top ten take 3.5%. The study's findings and limits: In ankylosing spondylitis blood, a motif of roughly eight highly homologous TCR beta variants appeared characteristic. Some of the motif variants had earlier been found in reactive arthritis patients' fluid and blood. Significant enrichment of disease-linked clones was reportedly seen in matched ankylosing spondylitis synovial fluid.

This clonotype was sampled from a female donor with ankylosing spondylitis or in good health (not recorded which). The rearrangement links TRBV9 to TRBJ2-2; D is ambiguous. The sequencing input was blood, either unsorted or a sorted T cell fraction (not recorded which). This CDR3 reads CASSVAPGPNTGELFF. The CDR3 DNA sequence: TGTGCCAGCAGCGTAGCTCCCGGACCGAACACCGGGGAGCTGTTTTTT.